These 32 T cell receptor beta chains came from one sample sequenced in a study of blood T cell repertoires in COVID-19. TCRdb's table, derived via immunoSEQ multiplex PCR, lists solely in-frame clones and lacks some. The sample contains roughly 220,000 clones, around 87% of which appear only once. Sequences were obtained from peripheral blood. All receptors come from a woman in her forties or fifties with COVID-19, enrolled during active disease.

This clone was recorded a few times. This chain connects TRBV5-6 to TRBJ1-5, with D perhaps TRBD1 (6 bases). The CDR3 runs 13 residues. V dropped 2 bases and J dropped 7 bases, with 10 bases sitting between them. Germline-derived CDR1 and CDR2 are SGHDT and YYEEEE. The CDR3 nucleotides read TGTGCCAGCAGCTTAAGGGGGAGACAGCCCCAGCATTTT. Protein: CASSLRGRQPQHF. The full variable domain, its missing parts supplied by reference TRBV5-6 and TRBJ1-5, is DAGVTQSPTHLIKTRGQQVTLRCSPKSGHDTVSWYQQALGQGPQFIFQYYEEEERQRGNFPDRFSGHQFPNYSSELNVNALLLGDSALYLCASSLRGRQPQHFGDGTRLSIL.

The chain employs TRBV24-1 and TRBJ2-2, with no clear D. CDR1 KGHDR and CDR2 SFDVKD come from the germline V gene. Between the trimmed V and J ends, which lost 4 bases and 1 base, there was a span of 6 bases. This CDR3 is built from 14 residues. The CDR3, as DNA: TGTGCCACCAGTGACGATAGGAACACCGGGGAGCTGTTTTTT. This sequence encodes CATSDDRNTGELFF.

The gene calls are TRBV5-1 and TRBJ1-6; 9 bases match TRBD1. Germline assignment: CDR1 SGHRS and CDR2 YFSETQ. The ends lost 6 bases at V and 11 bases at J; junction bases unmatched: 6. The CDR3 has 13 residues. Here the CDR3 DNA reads TGCGCCAGCACGGGACAGGGTGGCCCACCCCTCCACTTT. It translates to CASTGQGGPPLHF.

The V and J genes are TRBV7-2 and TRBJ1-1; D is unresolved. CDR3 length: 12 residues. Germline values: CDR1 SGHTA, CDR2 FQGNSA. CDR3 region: CAAAGRNTEAFF. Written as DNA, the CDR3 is TGTGCAGCCGCGGGGAGGAACACTGAAGCTTTCTTT.

For the CDR3, the DNA is TGTGCCAGCAGCCCCTGGGGGGACTATGGCTACACCTTC. Amino acids: CASSPWGDYGYTF. This chain connects TRBV3-1 (or the pseudogene TRBV3-2) to TRBJ1-2, with a possible D match to TRBD1 (5 bases). This CDR3 spans 13 amino acids. V lost 4 bases, J lost 3 bases, and 9 bases lay in between. Germline-derived CDR1 and CDR2 are LGHDT and YNNKEL (reference sequence).

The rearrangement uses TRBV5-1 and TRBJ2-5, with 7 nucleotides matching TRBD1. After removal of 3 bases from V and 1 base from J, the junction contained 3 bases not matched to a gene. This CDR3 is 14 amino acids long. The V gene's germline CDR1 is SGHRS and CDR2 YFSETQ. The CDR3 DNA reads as TGCGCCAGCAGCTACCGGACAGGCCAAGAGACCCAGTACTTC. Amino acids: CASSYRTGQETQYF. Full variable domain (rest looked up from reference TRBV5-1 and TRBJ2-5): KAGVTQTPRYLIKTRGQQVTLSCSPISGHRSVSWYQQTPGQGLQFLFEYFSETQRNKGNFPGRFSGRQFSNSRSEMNVSTLELGDSALYLCASSYRTGQETQYFGPGTRLLVL.

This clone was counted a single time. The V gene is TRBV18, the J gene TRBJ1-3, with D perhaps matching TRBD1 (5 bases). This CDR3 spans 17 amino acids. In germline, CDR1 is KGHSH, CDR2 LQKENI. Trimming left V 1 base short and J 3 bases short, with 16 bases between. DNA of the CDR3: TGTGCCAGCTCACCACTGCGGGACCCAAGGCTTGGAAACACCATATATTTT. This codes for CASSPLRDPRLGNTIYF.

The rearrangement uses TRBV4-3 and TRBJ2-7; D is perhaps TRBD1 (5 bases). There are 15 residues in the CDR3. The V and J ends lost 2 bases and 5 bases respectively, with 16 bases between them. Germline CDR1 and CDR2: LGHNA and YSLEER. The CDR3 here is CASSQSPQGSDEQYF. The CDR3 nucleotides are TGCGCCAGCAGCCAAAGCCCTCAGGGCTCGGACGAGCAGTACTTC.

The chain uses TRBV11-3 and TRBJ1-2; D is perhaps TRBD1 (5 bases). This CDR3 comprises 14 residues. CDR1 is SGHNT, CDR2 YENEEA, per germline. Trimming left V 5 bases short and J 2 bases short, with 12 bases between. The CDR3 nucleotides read TGTGCCAGCAGCCTCCAGGGCAGCAACTATGGCTACACCTTC. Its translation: CASSLQGSNYGYTF.

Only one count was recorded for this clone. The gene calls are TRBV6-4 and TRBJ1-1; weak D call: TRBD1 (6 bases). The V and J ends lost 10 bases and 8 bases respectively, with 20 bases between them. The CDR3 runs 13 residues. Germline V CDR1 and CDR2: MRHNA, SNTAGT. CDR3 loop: CATRPGGRAEAFF. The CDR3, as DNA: TGTGCCACCAGACCGGGGGGGCGGGCAGAAGCTTTCTTT.

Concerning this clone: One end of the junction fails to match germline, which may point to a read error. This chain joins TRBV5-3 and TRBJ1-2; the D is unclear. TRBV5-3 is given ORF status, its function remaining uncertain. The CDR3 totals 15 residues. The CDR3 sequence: CARSLDVRCDYGYTF. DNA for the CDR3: TGTGCCAGAAGTTTGGACGTCAGATGTGACTATGGCTACACCTTC.

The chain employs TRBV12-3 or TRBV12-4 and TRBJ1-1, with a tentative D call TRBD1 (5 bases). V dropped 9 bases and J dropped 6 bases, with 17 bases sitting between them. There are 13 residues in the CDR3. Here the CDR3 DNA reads TGTGCCAGTATCCTATTAGGGACTGCTGAAGCTTTCTTT. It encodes CASILLGTAEAFF.

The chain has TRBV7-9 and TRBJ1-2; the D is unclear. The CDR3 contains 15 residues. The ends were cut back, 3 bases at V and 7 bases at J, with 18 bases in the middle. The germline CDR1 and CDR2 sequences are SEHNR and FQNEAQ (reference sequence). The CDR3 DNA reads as TGTGCCAGCAGCTTCGCCGAGGAGGGTTCGAGTGGCTACACCTTC. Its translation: CASSFAEEGSSGYTF.

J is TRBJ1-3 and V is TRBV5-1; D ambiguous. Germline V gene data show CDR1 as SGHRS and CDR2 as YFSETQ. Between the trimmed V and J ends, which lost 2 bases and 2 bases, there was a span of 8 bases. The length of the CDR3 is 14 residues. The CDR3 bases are TGCGCCAGCAGCTTTGAAAACACTGGAAACACCATATATTTT. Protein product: CASSFENTGNTIYF.

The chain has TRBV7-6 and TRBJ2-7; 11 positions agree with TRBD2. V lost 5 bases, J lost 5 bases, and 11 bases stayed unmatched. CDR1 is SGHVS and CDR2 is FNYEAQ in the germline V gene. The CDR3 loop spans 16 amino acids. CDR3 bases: TGTGCCAGCAGCGCTATAGCGGGGGGGCCTGTGGACGAGCAGTACTTC. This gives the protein CASSAIAGGPVDEQYF.

As DNA, the CDR3 is TGTGCCAGCTGGGGGGGTCCCACTGAAGCTTTCTTT. Amino acid sequence: CASWGGPTEAFF. The chain combines TRBV5-5 with TRBJ1-1; D is perhaps TRBD1 (5 bases). This CDR3 has 12 residues. V lost 7 bases and J lost 4, with 11 bases in between. CDR1 and CDR2 (germline): SGHKS, YYEKEE (reference sequence).

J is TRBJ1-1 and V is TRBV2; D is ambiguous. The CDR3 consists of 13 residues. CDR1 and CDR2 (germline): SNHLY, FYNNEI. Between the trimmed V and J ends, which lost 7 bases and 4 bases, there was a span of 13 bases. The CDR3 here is CASKVSGSTEAFF. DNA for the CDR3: TGTGCCAGCAAGGTTTCGGGGAGCACTGAAGCTTTCTTT.

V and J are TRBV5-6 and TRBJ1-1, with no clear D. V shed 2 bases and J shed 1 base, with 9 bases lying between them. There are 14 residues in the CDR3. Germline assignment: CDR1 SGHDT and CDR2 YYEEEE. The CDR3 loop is CASSFPTGNTEAFF. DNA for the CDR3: TGTGCCAGCAGCTTCCCGACGGGGAACACTGAAGCTTTCTTT.

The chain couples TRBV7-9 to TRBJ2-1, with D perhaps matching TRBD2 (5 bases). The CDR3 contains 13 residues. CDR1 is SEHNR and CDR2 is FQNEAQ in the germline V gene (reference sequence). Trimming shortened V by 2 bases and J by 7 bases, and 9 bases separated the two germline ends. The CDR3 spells CASSLPPGNEQFF. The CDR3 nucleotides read TGTGCCAGCAGCTTACCCCCGGGAAATGAGCAGTTCTTC.

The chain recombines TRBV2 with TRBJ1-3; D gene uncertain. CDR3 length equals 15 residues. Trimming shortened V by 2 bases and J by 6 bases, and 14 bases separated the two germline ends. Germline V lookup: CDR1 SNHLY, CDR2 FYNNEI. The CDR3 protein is CASSEIPVSSNTIYF. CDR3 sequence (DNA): TGTGCCAGCAGTGAAATCCCAGTCTCATCAAACACCATATATTTT.

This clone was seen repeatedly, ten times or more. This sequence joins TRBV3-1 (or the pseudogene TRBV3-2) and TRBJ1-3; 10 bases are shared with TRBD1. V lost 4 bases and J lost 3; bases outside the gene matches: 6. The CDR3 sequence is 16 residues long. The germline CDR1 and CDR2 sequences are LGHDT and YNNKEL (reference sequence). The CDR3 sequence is CASSLGTGAYGNTIYF. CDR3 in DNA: TGTGCCAGCAGCCTCGGGACAGGGGCTTATGGAAACACCATATATTTT.

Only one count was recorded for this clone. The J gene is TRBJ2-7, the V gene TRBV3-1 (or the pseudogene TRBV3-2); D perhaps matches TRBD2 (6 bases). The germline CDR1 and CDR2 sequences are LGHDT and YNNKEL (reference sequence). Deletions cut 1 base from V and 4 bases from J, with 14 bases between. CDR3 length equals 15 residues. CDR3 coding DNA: TGTGCCAGCAGCCAAGTTAACGGAGGAGGGTACGAGCAGTACTTC. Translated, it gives CASSQVNGGGYEQYF.

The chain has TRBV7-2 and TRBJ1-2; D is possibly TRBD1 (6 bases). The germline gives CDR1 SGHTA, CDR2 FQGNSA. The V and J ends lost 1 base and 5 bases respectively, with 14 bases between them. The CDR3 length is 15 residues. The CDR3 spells CASSLDGTGNYGYTF. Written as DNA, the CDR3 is TGTGCCAGCAGCTTAGATGGTACAGGGAATTATGGCTACACCTTC.

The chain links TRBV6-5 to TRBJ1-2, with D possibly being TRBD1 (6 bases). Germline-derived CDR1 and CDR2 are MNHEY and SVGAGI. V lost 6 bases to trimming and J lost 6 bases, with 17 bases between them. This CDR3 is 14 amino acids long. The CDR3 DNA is TGTGCCAGCAGGAACAGGGAGAGGGGTCATGGCTACACCTTC. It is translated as CASRNRERGHGYTF.

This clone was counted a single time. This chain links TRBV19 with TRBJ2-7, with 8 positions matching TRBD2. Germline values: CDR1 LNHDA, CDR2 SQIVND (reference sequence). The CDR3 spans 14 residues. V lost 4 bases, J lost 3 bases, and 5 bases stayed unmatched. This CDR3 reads CASSRAGGSYEQYF. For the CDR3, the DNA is TGTGCCAGTAGTAGGGCGGGGGGCAGCTACGAGCAGTACTTC.

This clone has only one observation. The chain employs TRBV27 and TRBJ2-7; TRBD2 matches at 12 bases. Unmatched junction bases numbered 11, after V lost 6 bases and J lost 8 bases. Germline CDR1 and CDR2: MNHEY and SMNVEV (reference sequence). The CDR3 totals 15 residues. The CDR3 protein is CASSLPGLAGSKQYF. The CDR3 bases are TGTGCCAGCAGCCTCCCCGGACTAGCGGGGTCTAAGCAGTACTTC.

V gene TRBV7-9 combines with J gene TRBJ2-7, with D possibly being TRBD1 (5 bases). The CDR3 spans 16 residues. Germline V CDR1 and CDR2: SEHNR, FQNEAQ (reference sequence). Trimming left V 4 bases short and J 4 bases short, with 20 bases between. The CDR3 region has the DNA TGTGCCAGCAGCTGCCCCCCAGACAGTAGGTTTTACGAGCAGTACGTC. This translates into CASSCPPDSRFYEQYV.

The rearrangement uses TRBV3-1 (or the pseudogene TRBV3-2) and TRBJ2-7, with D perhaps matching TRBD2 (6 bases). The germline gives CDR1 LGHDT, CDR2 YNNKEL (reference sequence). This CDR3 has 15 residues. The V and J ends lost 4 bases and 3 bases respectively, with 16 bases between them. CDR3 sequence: CASSRGAGAFYEQYV. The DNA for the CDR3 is TGTGCCAGCAGCCGCGGGGCAGGTGCCTTCTACGAGCAGTACGTC.

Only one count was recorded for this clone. The CDR3 DNA reads TGTGCCAGCAGACTACGGAACACTGAAGCTTTCTTT. It translates to CASRLRNTEAFF. The chain couples TRBV6-5 to TRBJ1-1; D ambiguous. CDR1 and CDR2 from the germline V gene are MNHEY and SVGAGI. The CDR3 length is 12 residues. V dropped 6 bases and J dropped 1 base, with 6 bases sitting between them.

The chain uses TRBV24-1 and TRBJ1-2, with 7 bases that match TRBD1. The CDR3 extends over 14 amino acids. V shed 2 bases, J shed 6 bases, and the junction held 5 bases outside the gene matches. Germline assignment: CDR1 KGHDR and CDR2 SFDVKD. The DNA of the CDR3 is TGTGCCACCAGTGATTCGCACAGGGGACATGGCTACACCTTC. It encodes CATSDSHRGHGYTF.

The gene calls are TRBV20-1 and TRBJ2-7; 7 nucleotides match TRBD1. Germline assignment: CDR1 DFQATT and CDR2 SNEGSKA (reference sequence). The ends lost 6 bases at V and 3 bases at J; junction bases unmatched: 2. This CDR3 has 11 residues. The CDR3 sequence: CSAQGVYEQYF. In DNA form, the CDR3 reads TGCAGTGCCCAGGGGGTCTACGAGCAGTACTTC.

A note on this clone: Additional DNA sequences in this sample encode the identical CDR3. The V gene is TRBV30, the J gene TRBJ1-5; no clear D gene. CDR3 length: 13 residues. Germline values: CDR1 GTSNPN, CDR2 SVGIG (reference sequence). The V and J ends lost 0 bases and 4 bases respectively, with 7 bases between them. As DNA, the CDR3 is TGTGCCTGGAGTGTTTCCGGGAATCAGCCCCAGCATTTT. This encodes CAWSVSGNQPQHF.